These T cell receptor beta chains were read from a single sample in a study of T-cell memory formation after mild COVID-19. TCRdb analysed the 5' RACE reads with MiXCR anew, one entry per CDR3 protein. The data contain over 500,000 distinct CDR3 sequences, 15% to 20% of them seen just once; the ten biggest clones take up around 8.1%. The sequencing input was PBMCs or a T cell subset sorted from them (not recorded which). These receptors were collected from an adult woman who had mild COVID-19 (a few samples of this study predate the infection). Cell type and time point are not known. Each CDR3 is given with its conserved first and last residue. Each record gives: J gene, V gene, CDR3 protein.

TRBJ1-2 | TRBV5-4 | CASSLEGGLYGYTF
TRBJ1-2 | TRBV20-1 | CSANTGYGYTF
TRBJ2-2 | TRBV9 | CASSVDKAGELFF
TRBJ2-5 | TRBV5-1 | CASSAWGQGSETQYF
TRBJ2-2 | TRBV5-1 | CASSPGTATNTGELFF
TRBJ1-1 | TRBV7-2 | CASSRRQRSVEAFF
TRBJ1-1 | TRBV29-1 | CSVVGGLNTEAFF
TRBJ2-7 | TRBV12-3/TRBV12-4 | CASSLERTRYEQYF
TRBJ1-1 | TRBV28 | CASSLTGIGTEAFF
TRBJ2-1 | TRBV9 | CASSVGPDPYNEQFF
TRBJ1-1 | TRBV30 | CAWSVRAVGAEAFF
TRBJ2-7 | TRBV6-6 | CASSSPDRIDYEQYF
TRBJ1-1 | TRBV12-3/TRBV12-4 | CASTRGGVLNTEAFF
TRBJ2-3 | TRBV24-1 | CATSDPSTRGTDTQYF
TRBJ1-1 | TRBV5-1 | CASSFSAGSYTEAFF
TRBJ1-1 | TRBV12-3/TRBV12-4 | CASSFFWGSGGVEAFF
TRBJ2-2 | TRBV5-4 | CASSPPPRGPWTSGSTGELFF
TRBJ2-1 | TRBV20-1 | CSAIRGNEQFF
TRBJ2-1 | TRBV9 | CASSARGGRPDEQFF
TRBJ2-1 | TRBV7-3 | CASSLPGQAYNEQFF
TRBJ1-2 | TRBV3-1 | CASSQDRGQTGGYTF
TRBJ1-3 | TRBV6-1 | CASSGTGAVWARTIYF
TRBJ2-2 | TRBV3-1 | CASSPQGRRTGELFF
TRBJ2-7 | TRBV20-1 | CSARGTSDYEQYF
TRBJ2-1 | TRBV7-3 | CASSSHRDRNNEQFF
TRBJ2-1 | TRBV2 | CASSARGGEQFF
TRBJ2-3 | TRBV7-2 | CASSLSRTGTDTQYF
TRBJ1-2 | TRBV7-9 | CASSLVGQDAYYGYTF
TRBJ2-2 | TRBV6-5 | CASGTANTGELFF
TRBJ2-3 | TRBV9 | CASSTLAGQTDTQYF
TRBJ2-1 | TRBV2 | CASSDGTSTYNEQFF
TRBJ2-7 | TRBV11-2 | CASSIRDRLDEQYF
TRBJ1-2 | TRBV3-1 | CASSQLYDGGNYGYTF
TRBJ2-1 | TRBV7-2 | CASSFPPNEQFF
TRBJ1-2 | TRBV6-6 | CASSLRGRDYGYTF
TRBJ1-5 | TRBV11-2 | CASSASPGGPQHF
TRBJ2-1 | TRBV5-1 | CASSSVPLAGGYNEQFF
TRBJ2-1 | TRBV7-8 | CASSLGRGGDNEQFF
TRBJ1-2 | TRBV20-1 | CSAPDSRGSATF
TRBJ2-3 | TRBV7-9 | CASRVGGDTQYF
TRBJ2-4 | TRBV29-1 | CSVAGDNIQYF
TRBJ2-7 | TRBV18 | CASSPPLAGGSYEQYF
TRBJ1-1 | TRBV7-9 | CASSPSTGHPNTEAFF
TRBJ2-7 | TRBV19 | CASTPTQTIYEQYF
TRBJ1-2 | TRBV5-1 | CASSLDGANYGYTF
TRBJ2-4 | TRBV7-3 | CASSAHSGDIQYF
TRBJ2-3 | TRBV24-1 | CATSELAGGRRYF
TRBJ2-3 | TRBV2 | CATRGRGRSTDTQYF
TRBJ2-7 | TRBV5-5 | CASSLYGGGPYEQYF
TRBJ2-3 | TRBV19 | CASSIAGSTDTQYF
TRBJ2-7 | TRBV5-1 | CASKTWTDSYEQYF
TRBJ2-1 | TRBV20-1 | CSATPGLAGGNEQFF